A single sample gave rise to the 17 T cell receptor beta chains below, sequenced in a study of immune heterogeneity within non-small cell lung tumors. Template came from bulk tumor genomic DNA, at around 630 ng per sample. Spaced far apart, several biopsies were taken from each primary tumor during surgery. Curative surgical treatment was performed in patients who had newly diagnosed, untreated non-small cell lung cancer. It was with 32 V and 13 J primers that multiplex PCR amplified TCR beta CDR3. TCRdb reprocessed the multiplex PCR reads with MiXCR, giving one entry per CDR3 protein. The sample gives some 21,000 distinct CDR3 sequences, around 30% of which show up once; about 4.6% is in the top ten. Input material: lung tumor tissue. These receptors came from a man aged 40-49 years with non-small cell lung cancer.

On this clonotype itself: A much more abundant neighbour one base away suggests this may be a read error. V and J are TRBV5-1 and TRBJ1-2; no clear D gene. The V and J ends lost 2 bases and 4 bases respectively, with 6 bases between them. This CDR3 contains 12 residues. Germline V gene lookup returns CDR1 SGHRS and CDR2 YFSETQ. The CDR3, as DNA: TGCGCCAGCAGCTTTGGTTCCTATGGCTACACCTTC. This encodes CASSFGSYGYTF.

Relative to its sample, this clonotype is medium-sized. The chain recombines TRBV19 with TRBJ1-2; D is uncertain. The CDR3 consists of 9 residues. Trimming shortened V by 10 bases and J by 8 bases, and 8 bases separated the two germline ends. Germline-derived CDR1 and CDR2 are LNHDA and SQIVND (reference sequence). CDR3 amino acids: CATGTGYTF. The CDR3 DNA reads as TGTGCCACCGGAACGGGCTACACCTTC. The complete variable domain, with remaining parts taken from reference TRBV19 and TRBJ1-2, reads DGGITQSPKYLFRKEGQNVTLSCEQNLNHDAMYWYRQDPGQGLRLIYYSQIVNDFQKGDIAEGYSVSREKKESFPLTVTSAQKNPTAFYLCATGTGYTFGSGTRLTVV.

On this clonotype: A much larger clone sits a single nucleotide away, making a read error possible. The CDR3 end shows no conserved phenylalanine or tryptophan, and so a read error is likely. This chain joins TRBV24-1 and TRBJ1-6, with a tentative D call TRBD1 (6 bases). This CDR3 spans 16 amino acids. Germline assignment: CDR1 KGHDR and CDR2 SFDVKD. Deletions cut 5 bases from V and 2 bases from J, with 12 bases between. Here the CDR3 DNA reads TGTGCCACCAGTGTCCCGAAGGGGGCCTATAATTCACCCCTCCACTTG. Translating it yields CATSVPKGAYNSPLHL.

Notes on this clonotype: This could be a read error, since a much larger clone is one nucleotide away. V is TRBV29-1 and J is TRBJ2-3; 11 bases map to TRBD1. Germline CDR1 and CDR2: SQVTM and ANQGSEA. The V gene end was trimmed by 3 bases and the J gene end by 5 bases; junction bases not matched to a gene: 1. CDR3 length: 13 amino acids. The CDR3 is CSVDGTGGDTQYF. CDR3 in DNA: TGCAGCGTTGATGGGACAGGGGGAGATACGCAGTATTTT.

By share of the sample, this clonotype is medium-sized. The CDR3 here is CASSFYESEGAYEQYF. The CDR3 region has the DNA TGTGCCAGCAGTTTCTACGAATCGGAGGGGGCCTACGAGCAGTACTTC. This chain links TRBV12-3 or TRBV12-4 with TRBJ2-7, with D perhaps TRBD1 or TRBD2 (6 bases each). The CDR3 is 16 residues long. V shed 3 bases and J shed 2 bases, with 17 bases lying between them.

The table lists this clonotype with a few counts. V is TRBV11-3 and J is TRBJ1-1; D possibly corresponds to TRBD1 (6 bases). V dropped 5 bases and J dropped 14 bases, with 15 bases sitting between them. From germline, CDR1 is SGHNT and CDR2 YENEEA. This CDR3 spans 11 amino acids. CDR3 in DNA: TGTGCCAGCAGCCCCGGACAGTGGGGCTTCTTT. Amino acid sequence: CASSPGQWGFF.

On this clonotype itself: This may be a read error: a much more frequent sequence differs by one nucleotide. The V call is TRBV11-2, the J call TRBJ1-2; D is possibly TRBD1 (6 bases). CDR1 is SGHAT, CDR2 FQNNGV, per germline. There are 14 residues in the CDR3. CDR3 sequence reads: CSSSLSDSNYGYTF. The CDR3 DNA follows: TGTTCCAGCAGCTTATCGGACAGCAACTATGGCTACACCTTC.

At least ten counts were recorded for this clonotype. This chain links TRBV6-2 or TRBV6-3 with TRBJ2-3; D is possibly TRBD2 (5 bases). V dropped 7 bases and J dropped 2 bases, with 13 bases sitting between them. The germline CDR1 and CDR2 sequences are MNHEY and SVGEGT. The CDR3 has 14 residues. Written as DNA, the CDR3 is TGTGCCAGCAAGCAAGCGGCCAACACAGATACGCAGTATTTT. Amino acid sequence: CASKQAANTDTQYF.

Comment on this clonotype: This may be a read error, as it is one base from a much larger clone. The chain uses TRBV12-3 or TRBV12-4 and TRBJ2-4; 7 nucleotides agree with TRBD2. With V trimmed by 7 bases and J by 9 bases, 9 bases remained unmatched. This CDR3 comprises 13 residues. CDR3 residues: CASTAFWGGIQYF. The CDR3 nucleotides are TGTGCCAGCACCGCGTTCTGGGGGGGCATTCAGTACTTC.

In its sample, this clonotype ranks as medium-sized. V gene TRBV27 combines with J gene TRBJ2-3; 14 bases are shared with TRBD2. The CDR3 contains 17 residues. With 3 bases clipped from V and 6 bases from J, the junction kept 8 bases outside the gene matches. Germline assignment: CDR1 MNHEY and CDR2 SMNVEV (reference sequence). Here the CDR3 reads CASSFFGLAGGSDTQYF. CDR3 bases: TGTGCCAGCAGTTTCTTCGGACTAGCGGGAGGTTCGGATACGCAGTATTTT.

This clonotype appeared a few times. V is TRBV5-1 and J is TRBJ2-1; 9 bases are shared with TRBD2. The CDR3 runs 15 residues. Per the germline V gene, CDR1 is SGHRS and CDR2 is YFSETQ. Losses at the gene ends were 7 bases for V and 6 bases for J; bases not matched to a gene: 11. This CDR3 reads CASDPASGAFNEQFF. The CDR3 DNA reads as TGCGCCAGCGACCCGGCTAGCGGGGCATTCAATGAGCAGTTCTTC.

On this clonotype: Given a much more abundant clone one base away, this may be a read error. The chain is built from TRBV27 and TRBJ1-5; maybe TRBD1 (5 bases). The CDR3 totals 16 residues. Germline loops: CDR1 MNHEY, CDR2 SMNVEV (reference sequence). Trimming pared 5 bases from V and 0 bases from J, leaving 14 bases between. The CDR3 sequence is CASSPAGRYSNQPQHF. The CDR3 nucleotides are TGTGCCAGCAGTCCCGCAGGGAGATATAGCAATCAGCCCCAGCATTTT.

The chain employs TRBV12-3 or TRBV12-4 and TRBJ2-5, with D perhaps TRBD2 (6 bases). The CDR3 contains 15 residues. V was cut by 5 bases and J by 7 bases, with 20 bases left in between. The CDR3 bases are TGTGCCAGCAGTGGCGGGGTAGAGAACATTGTGACCCAGTACTTC. Its protein is CASSGGVENIVTQYF.

This clonotype is medium-sized (0.01 to 0.1%) in the sample. V is TRBV27 and J is TRBJ2-6; the D gene is possibly TRBD1 (6 bases). This CDR3 comprises 16 residues. The ends were cut back, 7 bases at V and 4 bases at J, with 17 bases in the middle. Germline loops: CDR1 MNHEY, CDR2 SMNVEV (reference sequence). This CDR3 is CASTLRGSGGANVLTF. CDR3 sequence (DNA): TGTGCCAGCACCTTGAGGGGGTCGGGAGGGGCCAACGTCCTGACTTTC.

This clonotype was found many times. The chain has TRBV6-2 or TRBV6-3 and TRBJ2-7; D is unclear. Germline V CDR1 and CDR2: MNHEY, SVGEGT. Trimming took off 0 bases at V and 6 bases at J, with 9 bases between the two ends. The length of the CDR3 is 13 residues. The CDR3 protein is CASSYSIGREQYF. The DNA for the CDR3 is TGTGCCAGCAGTTACTCGATCGGACGCGAGCAGTACTTC.

V is TRBV19 and J is TRBJ2-3; the match to TRBD2 covers 7 bases. The CDR3 runs 16 residues. With 4 bases clipped from V and 6 bases from J, the junction kept 13 bases outside the gene matches. CDR1 LNHDA and CDR2 SQIVND come from the germline V gene (reference sequence). The DNA of the CDR3 is TGTGCCAGTAGTACCCGTGGGGGAGGGACCCCGGATACGCAGTATTTT. The encoded protein is CASSTRGGGTPDTQYF.

This clonotype has a handful of counts. This chain uses TRBV14 with TRBJ2-1; D is unresolved. The CDR3 consists of 14 residues. Trimming shortened V by 3 bases and J by 5 bases, and 11 bases separated the two germline ends. From germline, CDR1 is SGHDN and CDR2 FVKESK. This CDR3 is CASSQSIRNNEQFF. The CDR3 bases are TGTGCCAGCAGCCAGTCCATCAGGAACAATGAGCAGTTCTTC.